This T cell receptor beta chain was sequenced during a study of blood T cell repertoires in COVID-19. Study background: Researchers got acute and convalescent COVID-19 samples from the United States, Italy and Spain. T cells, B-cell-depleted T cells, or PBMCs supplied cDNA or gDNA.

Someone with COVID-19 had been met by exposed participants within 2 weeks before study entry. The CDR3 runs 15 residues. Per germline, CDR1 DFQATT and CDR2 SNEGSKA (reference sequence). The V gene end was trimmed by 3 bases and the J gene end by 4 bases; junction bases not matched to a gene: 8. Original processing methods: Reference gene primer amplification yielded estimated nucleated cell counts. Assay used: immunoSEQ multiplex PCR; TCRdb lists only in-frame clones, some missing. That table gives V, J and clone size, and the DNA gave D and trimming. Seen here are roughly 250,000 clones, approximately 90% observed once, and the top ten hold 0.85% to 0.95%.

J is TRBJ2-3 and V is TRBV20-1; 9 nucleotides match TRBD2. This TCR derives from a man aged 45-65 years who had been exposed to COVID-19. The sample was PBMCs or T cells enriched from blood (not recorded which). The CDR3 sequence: CSASEAGGRADTQYF. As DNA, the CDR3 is TGCAGTGCTAGTGAAGCGGGGGGACGGGCAGATACGCAGTATTTT.